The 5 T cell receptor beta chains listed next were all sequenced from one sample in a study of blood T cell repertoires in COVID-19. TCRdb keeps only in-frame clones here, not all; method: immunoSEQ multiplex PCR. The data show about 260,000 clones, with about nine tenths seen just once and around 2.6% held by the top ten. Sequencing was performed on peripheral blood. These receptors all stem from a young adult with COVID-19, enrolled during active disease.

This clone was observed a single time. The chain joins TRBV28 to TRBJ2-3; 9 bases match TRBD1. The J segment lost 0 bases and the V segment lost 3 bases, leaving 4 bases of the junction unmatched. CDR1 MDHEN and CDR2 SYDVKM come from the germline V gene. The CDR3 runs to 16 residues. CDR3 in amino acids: CASSFLDRGSTDTQYF. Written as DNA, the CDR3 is TGTGCCAGCAGTTTCCTGGACAGGGGAAGCACAGATACGCAGTATTTT.

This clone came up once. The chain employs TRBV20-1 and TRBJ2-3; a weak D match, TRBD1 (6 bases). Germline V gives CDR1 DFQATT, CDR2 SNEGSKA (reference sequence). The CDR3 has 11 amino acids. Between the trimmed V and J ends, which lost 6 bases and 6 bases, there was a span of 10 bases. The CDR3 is CSAERGDTQYF. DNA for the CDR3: TGCAGTGCAGAAAGGGGGGATACGCAGTATTTT.

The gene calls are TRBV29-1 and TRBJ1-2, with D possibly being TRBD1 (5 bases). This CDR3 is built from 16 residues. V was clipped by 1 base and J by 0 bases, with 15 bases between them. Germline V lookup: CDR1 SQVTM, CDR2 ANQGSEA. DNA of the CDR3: TGCAGCGTTGAAGTCCCGGCGACAGTAACTAACTATGGCTACACCTTC. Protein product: CSVEVPATVTNYGYTF.

The chain's CDR3 is CASSLAWDIGEETQYF. CDR3 sequence (DNA): TGTGCCAGCAGCTTAGCGTGGGACATAGGGGAAGAGACCCAGTACTTC. The chain employs TRBV7-2 and TRBJ2-5, with TRBD1 as a possible D gene (6 bases). The CDR3 is 16 amino acids. Looked up from germline, CDR1 is SGHTA and CDR2 is FQGNSA. V was pared by 0 bases and J by 3 bases, with 14 bases between.

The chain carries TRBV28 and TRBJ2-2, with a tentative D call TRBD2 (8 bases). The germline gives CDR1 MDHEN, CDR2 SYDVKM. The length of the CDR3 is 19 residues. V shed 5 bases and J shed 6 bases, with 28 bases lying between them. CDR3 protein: CASSRETGVGRALPGELFF. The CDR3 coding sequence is TGTGCCAGCAGTAGGGAAACAGGGGTCGGGAGGGCCCTGCCCGGGGAGCTGTTTTTT.